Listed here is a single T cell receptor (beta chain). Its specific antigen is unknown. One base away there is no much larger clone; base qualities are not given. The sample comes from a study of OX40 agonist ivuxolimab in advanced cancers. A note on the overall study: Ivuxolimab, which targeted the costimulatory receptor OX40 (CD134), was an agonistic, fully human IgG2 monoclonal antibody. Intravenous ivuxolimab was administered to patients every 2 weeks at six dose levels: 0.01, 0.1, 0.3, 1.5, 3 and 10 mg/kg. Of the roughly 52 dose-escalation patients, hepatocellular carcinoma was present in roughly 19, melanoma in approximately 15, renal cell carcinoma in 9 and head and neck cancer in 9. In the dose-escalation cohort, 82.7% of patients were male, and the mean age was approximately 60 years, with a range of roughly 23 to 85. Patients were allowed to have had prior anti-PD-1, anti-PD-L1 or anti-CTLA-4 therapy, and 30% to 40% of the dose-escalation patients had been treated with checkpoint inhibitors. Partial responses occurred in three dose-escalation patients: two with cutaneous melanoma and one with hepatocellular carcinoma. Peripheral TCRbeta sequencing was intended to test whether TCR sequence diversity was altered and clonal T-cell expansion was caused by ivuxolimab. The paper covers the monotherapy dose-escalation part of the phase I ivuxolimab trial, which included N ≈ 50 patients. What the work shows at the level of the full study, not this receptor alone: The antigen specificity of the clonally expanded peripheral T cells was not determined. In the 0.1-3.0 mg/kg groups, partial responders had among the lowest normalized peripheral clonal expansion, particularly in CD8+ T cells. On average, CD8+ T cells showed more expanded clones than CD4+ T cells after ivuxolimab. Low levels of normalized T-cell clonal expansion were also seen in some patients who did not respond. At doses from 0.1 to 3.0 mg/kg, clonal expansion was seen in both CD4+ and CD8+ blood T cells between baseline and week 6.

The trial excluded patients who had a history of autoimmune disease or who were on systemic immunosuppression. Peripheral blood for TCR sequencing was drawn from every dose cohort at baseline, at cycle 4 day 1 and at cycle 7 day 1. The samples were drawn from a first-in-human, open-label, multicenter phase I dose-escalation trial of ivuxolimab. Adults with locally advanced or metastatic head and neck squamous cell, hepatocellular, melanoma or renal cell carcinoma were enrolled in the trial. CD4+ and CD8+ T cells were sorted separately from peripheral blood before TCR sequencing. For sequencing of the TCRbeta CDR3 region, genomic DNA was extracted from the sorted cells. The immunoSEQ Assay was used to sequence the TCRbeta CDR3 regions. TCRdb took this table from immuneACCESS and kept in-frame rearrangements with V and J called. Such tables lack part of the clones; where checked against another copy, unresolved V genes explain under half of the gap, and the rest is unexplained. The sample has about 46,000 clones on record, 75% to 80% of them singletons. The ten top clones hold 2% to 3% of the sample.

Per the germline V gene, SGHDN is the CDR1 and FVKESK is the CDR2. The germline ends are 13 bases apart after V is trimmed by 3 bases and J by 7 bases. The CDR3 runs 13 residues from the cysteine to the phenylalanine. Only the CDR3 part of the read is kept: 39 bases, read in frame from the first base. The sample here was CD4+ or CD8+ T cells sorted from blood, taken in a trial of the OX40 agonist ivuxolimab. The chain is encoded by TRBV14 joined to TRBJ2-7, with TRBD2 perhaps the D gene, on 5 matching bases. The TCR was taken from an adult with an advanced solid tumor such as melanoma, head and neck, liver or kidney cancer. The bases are TGTGCCAGCAGCCACACCCTAGCTTATGAGCAGTACTTC. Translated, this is CASSHTLAYEQYF. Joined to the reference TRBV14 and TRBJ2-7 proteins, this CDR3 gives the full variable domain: EAGVTQFPSHSVIEKGQTVTLRCDPISGHDNLYWYRRVMGKEIKFLLHFVKESKQDESGMPNNRFLAERTGGTYSTLKVQPAELEDSGVYFCASSHTLAYEQYFGPGTRLTVT.